The clone carrying this T cell receptor beta chain was counted a few times. TCRdb keeps only in-frame clones here, not all; method: immunoSEQ multiplex PCR. The table has approximately 200,000 clones, 82% seen once. The sample comes from a study of blood T cell repertoires in COVID-19. Study in general: Acute-phase and convalescent COVID-19 samples originated in the United States, Italy and Spain. PBMCs, B-cell-depleted T cells, or T cells provided the cDNA or gDNA that made up the material.

What was sequenced was peripheral blood. This clonotype was sampled from a woman between 25 and 40 years old with acute or convalescent COVID-19.

The CDR3 sequence: CASSLDLATARVQFF. CDR3 DNA sequence: TGTGCCAGCAGCTTAGATCTCGCAACCGCCAGGGTGCAGTTCTTC. J is TRBJ2-1 and V is TRBV11-2, with D perhaps TRBD1 (5 bases). The CDR3 contains 15 residues. CDR1 is SGHAT and CDR2 is FQNNGV in the germline V gene. V shed 0 bases and J shed 12 bases, with 18 bases lying between them.